This TCR beta chain was sequenced in a study of cytomegalovirus exposure and HLA in healthy donors. The overall study: Earlier, 100 million or so unique TCR beta sequences were recovered from around 180 million T cells by an analysis. Study-wide points: Some 16,000 TCR beta sequences were associated with HLA alleles at 0.05 false discovery rate in a later analysis.

As to this clone: Its target is not known.

Donors sampled were nominally healthy, though unrecorded immune exposures were likely. This PCR relied on a set of 60 Vbeta primers and 13 Jbeta primers. Measured with immunoSEQ multiplex PCR; TCRdb has only the in-frame clones, and not every one. The table includes around 120,000 clones, approximately 68% detected once. The TCR originated in a man aged 30 to 39 in good health and CMV-seropositive. The sample consisted of PBMCs.

CDR3 sequence reads: CASSLGAGLNNEQFF. The DNA of the CDR3 is TGTGCCAGCAGCTTAGGGGCGGGCTTAAACAATGAGCAGTTCTTC. The gene calls are TRBV7-8 and TRBJ2-1; tentative D call: TRBD2 (5 bases). Germline assignment: CDR1 SGHVS and CDR2 FQNEAQ. The V and J ends lost 1 base and 5 bases respectively, with 12 bases between them. The CDR3 covers 15 residues.